The 19 T cell receptor beta chains in this list originate from one sample, sequenced in a study of early T cells in non-severe SARS-CoV-2 infection. Each CDR3 protein is one row after TCRdb ran MiXCR on the 5' RACE reads. The repertoire consists of around 70,000 distinct CDR3 sequences, with roughly a tenth occurring once and the leading ten covering approximately 5.9%. Specimen: whole blood. These receptors originate from an adult who was a healthcare worker with PCR-confirmed SARS-CoV-2 infection or an uninfected control (not recorded which).

This sequence joins TRBV5-4 and TRBJ1-1; D gene uncertain. Deletions cut 0 bases from V and 0 bases from J, with 9 bases between. CDR1 is SGHNT and CDR2 is YYREEE in the germline V gene (reference sequence). CDR3 length: 15 residues. The CDR3 DNA reads as TGTGCCAGCAGCTTGGCGGCGGCTATGAACACTGAAGCTTTCTTT. Amino acids: CASSLAAAMNTEAFF.

This clonotype came up once. This chain uses TRBV10-3 with TRBJ1-5, with 8 bases that match TRBD1. The CDR3 runs to 15 residues. V lost 3 bases, J lost 5 bases, and 6 bases stayed unmatched. Germline CDR1 is ENHRY and CDR2 is SYGVKD. Here the CDR3 reads CAISEQDRVDQPQHF. The CDR3 DNA reads as TGTGCCATCAGTGAACAGGACAGGGTCGATCAGCCCCAGCATTTT.

V gene TRBV6-2 or TRBV6-3 combines with J gene TRBJ2-2; TRBD1 matches 10 bases. With 7 bases clipped from V and 3 bases from J, the junction kept 2 bases outside the gene matches. Germline CDR1 is MNHEY and CDR2 is SVGEGT. The CDR3 is 14 amino acids. CDR3 DNA sequence: TGTGCCAGCAAGGGGACAGGGGACACCGGGGAGCTGTTTTTT. This gives the protein CASKGTGDTGELFF.

This clonotype has a handful of counts. The chain has TRBV5-1 and TRBJ2-6, with D perhaps given as TRBD1 or TRBD2 (5 bases each). CDR3 length equals 14 residues. Germline lookup yields CDR1 SGHRS and CDR2 YFSETQ. V was shortened by 4 bases and J by 6 bases, with 11 bases between the two germline ends. The CDR3 loop is CASSPGPQANVLTF. The CDR3 bases are TGCGCCAGCAGCCCGGGGCCCCAGGCCAACGTCCTGACTTTC.

This clonotype has ten or more counts. The chain uses TRBV4-3 and TRBJ1-5; D possibly corresponds to TRBD1 (5 bases). The CDR3 runs to 14 residues. V was trimmed by 1 base and J by 6 bases, leaving 10 bases between them. CDR1 is LGHNA and CDR2 is YSLEER in the germline V gene. CDR3 DNA sequence: TGCGCCAGCAGCCAAGGGAGGGGAGGTCAGCCCCAGCATTTT. This gives the protein CASSQGRGGQPQHF.

Within the sample, this clonotype is medium-sized (0.01 to 0.1%). The J gene is TRBJ1-6, the V gene TRBV5-1; D call uncertain. Trimming removed 1 base from V and 8 bases from J, with 7 bases in between. In germline, CDR1 is SGHRS, CDR2 YFSETQ. CDR3 size: 13 residues. This CDR3 is CASSLKLDSPLHF. For the CDR3, the DNA is TGCGCCAGCAGCTTGAAGTTGGATTCACCCCTCCACTTT.

This clonotype was counted a few times. The V gene is TRBV29-1, the J gene TRBJ2-3; unclear D gene. Looked up from germline, CDR1 is SQVTM and CDR2 is ANQGSEA. CDR3 length equals 11 residues. Trimming pared 6 bases from V and 4 bases from J, leaving 8 bases between. The CDR3 loop reads CSVMKPDTQYF. CDR3 DNA: TGCAGCGTAATGAAGCCAGATACGCAGTATTTT.

This clonotype turned up a few times. This chain uses TRBV20-1 with TRBJ2-1, with 10 nucleotides matching TRBD2. Looked up from germline, CDR1 is DFQATT and CDR2 is SNEGSKA (reference sequence). Trimming cost V 2 bases and J 9 bases; bases outside gene matches: 4. CDR3 length equals 13 residues. CDR3 DNA: TGCAGTGCTAGAACTAGCGGGGATGGTGAGCAGTTCTTC. Protein sequence: CSARTSGDGEQFF.

This clonotype has at least ten counts. The gene calls are TRBV2 and TRBJ2-7; TRBD1 agrees at 7 bases. The CDR3 consists of 14 residues. The ends lost 7 bases at V and 5 bases at J; junction bases unmatched: 11. Germline V gives CDR1 SNHLY, CDR2 FYNNEI. In DNA form, the CDR3 reads TGTGCCAGCATGGGGGACAGTCCACCGCACGAGCAGTACTTC. Translation: CASMGDSPPHEQYF.

This clonotype has at least ten counts. CDR3 nucleotide sequence: TGTGCCATCCGACAGGGGGATGTCGGGGAGCTGTTTTTT. Residues: CAIRQGDVGELFF. J is TRBJ2-2 and V is TRBV2; 9 bases align to TRBD1. Germline V gives CDR1 SNHLY, CDR2 FYNNEI. The CDR3 totals 13 residues. Trimming cost V 10 bases and J 7 bases; bases outside gene matches: 7.

The chain employs TRBV27 and TRBJ2-7; 7 nucleotides align to TRBD1. The CDR3 spans 16 residues. Germline V gene data show CDR1 as MNHEY and CDR2 as SMNVEV (reference sequence). V trimming: 1 base; J trimming: 0 bases; junction bases outside the gene matches: 6. CDR3 amino acids: CASSLLYRGISYEQYF. The CDR3 DNA is TGTGCCAGCAGTTTATTGTACAGGGGCATCTCCTACGAGCAGTACTTC.

This chain connects TRBV18 to TRBJ2-1, with 14 nucleotides matching TRBD2. This CDR3 is 17 amino acids long. From germline, CDR1 is KGHSH and CDR2 LQKENI. V lost 6 bases to trimming and J lost 9 bases; unmatched junction nucleotides: 13. The CDR3 sequence is CASSLRLAGGGYGEQFF. The CDR3 DNA reads TGTGCCAGCTCCCTCCGACTAGCGGGAGGGGGATACGGTGAGCAGTTCTTC.

The chain links TRBV6-5 to TRBJ2-5; D not certain. Germline V gene lookup returns CDR1 MNHEY and CDR2 SVGAGI. V lost 5 bases and J lost 5, with 15 bases in between. The CDR3 loop spans 14 amino acids. The CDR3 DNA is TGTGCCAGCAGTCGCAGTCAAGGGATGGAGACCCAGTACTTC. Translating it yields CASSRSQGMETQYF.

The V gene is TRBV14, the J gene TRBJ2-3; 10 bases line up with TRBD2. This CDR3 is 18 amino acids long. V trimming: 0 bases; J trimming: 3 bases; junction bases outside the gene matches: 9. CDR1 and CDR2 (germline): SGHDN, FVKESK. The CDR3 is CASSQDLRAGGWTDTQYF. The DNA for the CDR3 is TGTGCCAGCAGCCAAGATCTCCGAGCGGGAGGGTGGACAGATACGCAGTATTTT.

The gene calls are TRBV5-1 and TRBJ1-1, with TRBD1 as a possible D gene (6 bases). CDR3 length: 14 amino acids. Deletions cut 4 bases from V and 0 bases from J, with 10 bases between. CDR1 is SGHRS, CDR2 YFSETQ, per germline. The CDR3 region is CASSVDRLNTEAFF. CDR3 coding DNA: TGCGCCAGCAGCGTAGACAGGTTGAACACTGAAGCTTTCTTT.

The chain recombines TRBV2 with TRBJ2-5; 9 bases are a match to TRBD2. V shed 5 bases, J shed 0 bases, and the junction held 19 bases outside the gene matches. Germline CDR1 is SNHLY and CDR2 is FYNNEI. CDR3 length: 20 residues. CDR3 sequence reads: CASSHHLTSGDSGYQETQYF. For the CDR3, the DNA is TGTGCCAGCAGTCACCACCTGACTAGCGGCGACTCTGGGTACCAAGAGACCCAGTACTTC.

The genes are TRBV29-1 and TRBJ2-7; 13 positions match TRBD2. The CDR3 covers 12 residues. Germline V gene data show CDR1 as SQVTM and CDR2 as ANQGSEA. V lost 6 bases to trimming and J lost 7 bases; unmatched junction nucleotides: 3. CDR3 amino acids: CSVTSGRGEQYF. Here the CDR3 DNA reads TGCAGCGTCACTAGCGGGAGGGGTGAGCAGTACTTC.

This sequence joins TRBV12-3 or TRBV12-4 and TRBJ1-1; 8 bases are shared with TRBD1. The CDR3 totals 13 residues. The V and J ends lost 5 bases and 3 bases, in that order; junction bases with no gene match: 2. CDR3 region: CASSRQGYTEAFF. The CDR3 bases are TGTGCCAGCAGTCGACAGGGGTACACTGAAGCTTTCTTT.

The V and J genes are TRBV9 and TRBJ2-1, with 12 bases aligning to TRBD2. Germline-derived CDR1 and CDR2 are SGDLS and YYNGEE. The ends lost 2 bases at V and 9 bases at J; junction bases unmatched: 6. CDR3 length equals 15 residues. As DNA, the CDR3 is TGTGCCAGCAGCGTTGTGGGACTAGCGGGTACTGAGCAGTTCTTC. This sequence encodes CASSVVGLAGTEQFF.